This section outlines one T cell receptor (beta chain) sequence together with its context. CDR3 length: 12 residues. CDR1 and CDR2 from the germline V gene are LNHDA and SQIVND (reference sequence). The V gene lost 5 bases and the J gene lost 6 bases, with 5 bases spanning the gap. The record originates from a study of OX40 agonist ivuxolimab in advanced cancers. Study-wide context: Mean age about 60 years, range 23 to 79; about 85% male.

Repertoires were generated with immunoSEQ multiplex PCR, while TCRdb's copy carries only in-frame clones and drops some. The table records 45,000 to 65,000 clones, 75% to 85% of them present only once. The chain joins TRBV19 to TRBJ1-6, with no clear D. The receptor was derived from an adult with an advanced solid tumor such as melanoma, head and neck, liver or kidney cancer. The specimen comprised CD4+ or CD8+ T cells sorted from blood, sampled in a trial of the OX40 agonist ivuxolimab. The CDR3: CASSEINSPLHF. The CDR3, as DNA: TGTGCCAGTAGTGAAATTAATTCACCCCTCCACTTT.